The following is a T cell receptor (beta chain) sequence with its context. This sample is drawn from a study of regulatory T cells in long-lasting Graves disease. The time point here: newly diagnosed GD, antithyroid drugs for less than 3 months. The TCR library used RNA extracted from PBMCs. To make TCR beta libraries, researchers used iRepertoire HTBI primers and Arm-PCR of CDR3 regions. A single record per CDR3 protein comes from TCRdb applying MiXCR to the multiplex PCR reads. The table has about 560,000 distinct CDR3 sequences, roughly 15% seen once. CDR1 is DFQATT and CDR2 is SNEGSKA in the germline V gene (reference sequence). This CDR3 comprises 15 residues. V was pared by 6 bases and J by 3 bases, with 7 bases of the junction left unmatched. These data were also filed under a second study, of T cells in Graves' hyperthyroidism and ophthalmopathy.

The chain is built from TRBV20-1 and TRBJ2-1; 11 bases agree with TRBD2. This TCR was recovered from a man younger than 35 with Graves disease. The sequencing used peripheral blood mononuclear cells (PBMCs), collected at new diagnosis, from a patient treated with antithyroid drugs. CDR3 sequence: CSADALAGVYNEQFF. The CDR3 coding sequence is TGCAGTGCGGATGCACTAGCGGGAGTCTACAATGAGCAGTTCTTC.